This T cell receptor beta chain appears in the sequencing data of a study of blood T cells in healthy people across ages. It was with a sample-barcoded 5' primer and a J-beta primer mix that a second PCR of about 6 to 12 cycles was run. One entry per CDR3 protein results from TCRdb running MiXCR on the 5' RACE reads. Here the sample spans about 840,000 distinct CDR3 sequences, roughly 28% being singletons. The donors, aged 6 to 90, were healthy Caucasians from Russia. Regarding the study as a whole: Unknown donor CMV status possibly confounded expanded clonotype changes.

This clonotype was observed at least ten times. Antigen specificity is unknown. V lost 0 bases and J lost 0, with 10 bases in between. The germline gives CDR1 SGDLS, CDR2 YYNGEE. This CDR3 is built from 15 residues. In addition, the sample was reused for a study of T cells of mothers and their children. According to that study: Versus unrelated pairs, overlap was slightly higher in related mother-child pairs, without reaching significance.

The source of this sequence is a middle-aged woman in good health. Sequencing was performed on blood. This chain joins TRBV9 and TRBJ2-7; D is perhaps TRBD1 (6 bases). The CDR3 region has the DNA TGTGCCAGCAGCGTAGGGGACACCCACTCCTACGAGCAGTACTTC. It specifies CASSVGDTHSYEQYF.